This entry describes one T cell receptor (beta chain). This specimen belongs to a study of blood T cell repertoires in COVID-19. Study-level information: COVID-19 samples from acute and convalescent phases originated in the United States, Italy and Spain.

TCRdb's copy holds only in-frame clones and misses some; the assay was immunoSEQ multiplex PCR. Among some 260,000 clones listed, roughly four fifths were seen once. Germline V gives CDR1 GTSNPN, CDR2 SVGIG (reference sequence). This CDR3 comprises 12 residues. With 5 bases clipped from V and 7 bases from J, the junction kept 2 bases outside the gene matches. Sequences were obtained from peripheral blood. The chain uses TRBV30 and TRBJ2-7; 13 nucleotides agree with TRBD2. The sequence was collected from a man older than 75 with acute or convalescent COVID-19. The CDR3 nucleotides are TGTGCCTGGGGACTAGCGGGGGTTGAGCAGTACTTC. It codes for CAWGLAGVEQYF.